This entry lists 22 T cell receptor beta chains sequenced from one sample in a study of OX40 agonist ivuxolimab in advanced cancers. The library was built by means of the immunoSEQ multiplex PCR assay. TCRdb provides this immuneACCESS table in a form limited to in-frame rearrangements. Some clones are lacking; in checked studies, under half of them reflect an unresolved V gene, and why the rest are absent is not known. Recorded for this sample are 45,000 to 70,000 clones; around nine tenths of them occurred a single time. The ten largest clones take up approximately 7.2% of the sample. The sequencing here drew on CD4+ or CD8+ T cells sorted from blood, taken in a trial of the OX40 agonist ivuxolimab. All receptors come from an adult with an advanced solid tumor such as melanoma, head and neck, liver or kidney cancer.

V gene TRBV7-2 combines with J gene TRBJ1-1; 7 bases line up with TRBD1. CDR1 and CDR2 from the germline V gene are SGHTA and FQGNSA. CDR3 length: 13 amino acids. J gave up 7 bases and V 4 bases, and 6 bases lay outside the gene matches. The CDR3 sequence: CASSSQQGNEAFF. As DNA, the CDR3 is TGTGCCAGCAGCTCCCAACAGGGGAATGAAGCTTTCTTT. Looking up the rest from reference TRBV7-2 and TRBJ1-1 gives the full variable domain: GAGVSQSPSNKVTEKGKDVELRCDPISGHTALYWYRQSLGQGLEFLIYFQGNSAPDKSGLPSDRFSAERTGGSVSTLTIQRTQQEDSAVYLCASSSQQGNEAFFGQGTRLTVV.

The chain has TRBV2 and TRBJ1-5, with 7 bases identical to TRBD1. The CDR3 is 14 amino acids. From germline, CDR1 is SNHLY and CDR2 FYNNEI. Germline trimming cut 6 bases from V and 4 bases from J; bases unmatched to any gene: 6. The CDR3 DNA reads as TGTGCCAGCAGCCCAAGGGGGCGGAATCAGCCCCAGCATTTT. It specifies CASSPRGRNQPQHF.

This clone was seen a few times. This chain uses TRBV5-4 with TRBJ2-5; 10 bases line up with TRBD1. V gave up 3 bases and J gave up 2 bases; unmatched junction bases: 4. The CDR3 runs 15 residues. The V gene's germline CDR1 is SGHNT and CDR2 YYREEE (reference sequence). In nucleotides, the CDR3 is TGTGCCAGCAGCTGGGGGGACAGGGGACAAGAGACCCAGTACTTC. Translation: CASSWGDRGQETQYF.

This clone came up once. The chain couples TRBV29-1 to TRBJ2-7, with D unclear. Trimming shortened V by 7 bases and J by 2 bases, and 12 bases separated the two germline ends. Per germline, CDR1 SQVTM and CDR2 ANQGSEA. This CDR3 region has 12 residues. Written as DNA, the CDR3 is TGCAGCGCGAAGCACTCCACCTACGAGCAGTACTTC. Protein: CSAKHSTYEQYF.

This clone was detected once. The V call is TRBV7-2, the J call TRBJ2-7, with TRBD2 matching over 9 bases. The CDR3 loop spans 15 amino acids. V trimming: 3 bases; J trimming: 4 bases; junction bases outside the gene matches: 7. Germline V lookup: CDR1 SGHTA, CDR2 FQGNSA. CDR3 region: CASSLSAGGPYEQYF. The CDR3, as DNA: TGTGCCAGCAGCTTGTCGGCGGGAGGGCCTTACGAGCAGTACTTC.

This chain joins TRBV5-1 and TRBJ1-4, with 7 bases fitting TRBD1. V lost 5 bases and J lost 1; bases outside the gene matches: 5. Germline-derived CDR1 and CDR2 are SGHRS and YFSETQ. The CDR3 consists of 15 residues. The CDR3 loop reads CASSRTGQTNEKLFF. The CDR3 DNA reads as TGCGCCAGCAGTCGGACAGGCCAAACTAATGAAAAACTGTTTTTT.

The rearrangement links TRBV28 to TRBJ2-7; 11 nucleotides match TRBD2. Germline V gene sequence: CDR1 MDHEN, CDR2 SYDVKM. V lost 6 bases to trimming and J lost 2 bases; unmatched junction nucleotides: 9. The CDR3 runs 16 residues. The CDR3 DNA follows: TGTGCCAGCAGCCGATATATAGCGGGAGGGCCCTACGAGCAGTACTTC. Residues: CASSRYIAGGPYEQYF.

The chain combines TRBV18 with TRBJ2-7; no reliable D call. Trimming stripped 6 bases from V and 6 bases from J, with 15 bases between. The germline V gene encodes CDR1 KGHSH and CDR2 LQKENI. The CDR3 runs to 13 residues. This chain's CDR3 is CASSHTPNPEQYF. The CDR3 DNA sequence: TGTGCCAGCTCTCATACCCCGAATCCCGAGCAGTACTTC.

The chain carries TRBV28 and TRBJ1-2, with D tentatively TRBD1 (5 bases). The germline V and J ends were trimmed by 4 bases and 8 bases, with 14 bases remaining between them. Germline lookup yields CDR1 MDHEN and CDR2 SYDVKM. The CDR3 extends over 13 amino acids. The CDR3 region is CASSSARGVGYTF. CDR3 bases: TGTGCCAGCAGTTCGGCGCGGGGGGTAGGCTACACCTTC.

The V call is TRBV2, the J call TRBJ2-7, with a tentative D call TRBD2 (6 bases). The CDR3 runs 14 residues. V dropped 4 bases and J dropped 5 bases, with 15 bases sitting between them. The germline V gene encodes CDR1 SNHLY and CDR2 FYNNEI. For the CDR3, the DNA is TGTGCCAGCAGTGTTGGGGGGAGGATGCACGAGCAGTACTTC. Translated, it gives CASSVGGRMHEQYF.

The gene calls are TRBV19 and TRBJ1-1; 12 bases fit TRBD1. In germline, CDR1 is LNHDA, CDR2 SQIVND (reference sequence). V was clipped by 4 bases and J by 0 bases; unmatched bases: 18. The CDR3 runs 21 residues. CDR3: CASSTNLPGQGAGGMNTEAFF. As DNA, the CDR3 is TGTGCCAGTAGTACAAACTTACCGGGACAGGGGGCTGGAGGTATGAACACTGAAGCTTTCTTT.

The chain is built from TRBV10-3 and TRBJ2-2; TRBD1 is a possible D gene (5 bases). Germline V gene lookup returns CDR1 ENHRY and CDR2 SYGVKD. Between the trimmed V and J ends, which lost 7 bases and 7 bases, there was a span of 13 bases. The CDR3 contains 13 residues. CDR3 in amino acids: CAITEQEFGELFF. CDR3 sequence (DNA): TGTGCCATCACGGAACAGGAATTCGGGGAGCTGTTTTTT.

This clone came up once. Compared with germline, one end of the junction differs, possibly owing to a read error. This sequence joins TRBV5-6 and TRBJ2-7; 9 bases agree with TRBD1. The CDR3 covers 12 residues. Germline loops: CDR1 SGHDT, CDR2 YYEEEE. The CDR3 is CASSLAGDRGVF. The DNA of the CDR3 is TGTGCCAGCAGCTTGGCCGGAGACAGGGGGGTCTTC. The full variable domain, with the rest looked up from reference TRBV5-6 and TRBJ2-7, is DAGVTQSPTHLIKTRGQQVTLRCSPKSGHDTVSWYQQALGQGPQFIFQYYEEEERQRGNFPDRFSGHQFPNYSSELNVNALLLGDSALYLCASSLAGDRGVFGPGTRLTVT.

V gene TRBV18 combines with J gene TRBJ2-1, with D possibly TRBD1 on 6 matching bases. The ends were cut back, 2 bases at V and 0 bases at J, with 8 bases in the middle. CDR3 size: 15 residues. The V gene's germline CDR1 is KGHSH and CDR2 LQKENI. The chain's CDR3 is CASSPRGSSYNEQFF. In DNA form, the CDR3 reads TGTGCCAGCTCACCAAGGGGGAGCTCCTACAATGAGCAGTTCTTC.

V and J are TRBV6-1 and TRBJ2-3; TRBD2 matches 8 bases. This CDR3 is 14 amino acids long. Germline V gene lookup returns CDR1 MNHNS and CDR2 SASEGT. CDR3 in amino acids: CATSVKTSTDTQYF. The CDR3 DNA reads TGTGCGACTAGCGTGAAGACTAGCACAGATACGCAGTATTTT.

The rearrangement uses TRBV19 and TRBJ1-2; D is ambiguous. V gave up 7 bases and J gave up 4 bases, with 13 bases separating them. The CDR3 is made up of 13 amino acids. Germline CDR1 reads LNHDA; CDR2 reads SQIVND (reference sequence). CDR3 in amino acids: CASTSRVFYGYTF. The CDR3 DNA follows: TGTGCCAGTACCTCGCGGGTGTTCTATGGCTACACCTTC. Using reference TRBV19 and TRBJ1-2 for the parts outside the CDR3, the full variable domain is DGGITQSPKYLFRKEGQNVTLSCEQNLNHDAMYWYRQDPGQGLRLIYYSQIVNDFQKGDIAEGYSVSREKKESFPLTVTSAQKNPTAFYLCASTSRVFYGYTFGSGTRLTVV.

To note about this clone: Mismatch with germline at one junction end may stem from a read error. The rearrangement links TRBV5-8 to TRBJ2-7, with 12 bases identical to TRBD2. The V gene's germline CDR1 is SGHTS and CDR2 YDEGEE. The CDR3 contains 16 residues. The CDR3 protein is CTSSLGTSGRDVEQYF. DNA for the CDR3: TGTACCAGCAGCTTGGGGACTAGCGGGCGCGATGTCGAGCAGTACTTC.

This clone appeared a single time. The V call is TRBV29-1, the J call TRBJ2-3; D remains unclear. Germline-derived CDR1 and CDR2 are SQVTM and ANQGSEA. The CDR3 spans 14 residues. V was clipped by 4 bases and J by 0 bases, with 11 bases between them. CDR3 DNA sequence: TGCAGCGTTGTTGTGGAGACAAGCACAGATACGCAGTATTTT. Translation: CSVVVETSTDTQYF.

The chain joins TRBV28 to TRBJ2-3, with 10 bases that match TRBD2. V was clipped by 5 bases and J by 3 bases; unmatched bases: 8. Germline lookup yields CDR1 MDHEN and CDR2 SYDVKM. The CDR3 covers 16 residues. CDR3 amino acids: CASSPYPGLATDTQYF. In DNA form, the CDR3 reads TGTGCCAGCAGTCCTTACCCGGGACTAGCGACAGATACGCAGTATTTT.

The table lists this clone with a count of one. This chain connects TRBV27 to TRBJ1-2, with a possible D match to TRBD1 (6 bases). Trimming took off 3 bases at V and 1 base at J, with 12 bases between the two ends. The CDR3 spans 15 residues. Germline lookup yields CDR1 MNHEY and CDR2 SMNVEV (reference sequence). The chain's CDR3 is CASSFGGQNNYGYTF. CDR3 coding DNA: TGTGCCAGCAGTTTTGGGGGGCAGAATAACTATGGCTACACCTTC.

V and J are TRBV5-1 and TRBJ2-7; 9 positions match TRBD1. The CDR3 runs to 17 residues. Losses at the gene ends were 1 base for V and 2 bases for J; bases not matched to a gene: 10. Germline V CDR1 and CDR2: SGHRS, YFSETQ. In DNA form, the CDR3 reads TGCGCCAGCAGCTTGAGGCGCCCGGGACAGGGCCCCTACGAGCAGTACTTC. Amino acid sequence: CASSLRRPGQGPYEQYF.

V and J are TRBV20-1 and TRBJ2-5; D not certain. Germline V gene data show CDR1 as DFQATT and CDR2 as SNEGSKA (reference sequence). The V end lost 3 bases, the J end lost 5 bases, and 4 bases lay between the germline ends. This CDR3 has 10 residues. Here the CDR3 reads CSARVETQYF. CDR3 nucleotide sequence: TGCAGTGCTAGGGTTGAGACCCAGTACTTC.